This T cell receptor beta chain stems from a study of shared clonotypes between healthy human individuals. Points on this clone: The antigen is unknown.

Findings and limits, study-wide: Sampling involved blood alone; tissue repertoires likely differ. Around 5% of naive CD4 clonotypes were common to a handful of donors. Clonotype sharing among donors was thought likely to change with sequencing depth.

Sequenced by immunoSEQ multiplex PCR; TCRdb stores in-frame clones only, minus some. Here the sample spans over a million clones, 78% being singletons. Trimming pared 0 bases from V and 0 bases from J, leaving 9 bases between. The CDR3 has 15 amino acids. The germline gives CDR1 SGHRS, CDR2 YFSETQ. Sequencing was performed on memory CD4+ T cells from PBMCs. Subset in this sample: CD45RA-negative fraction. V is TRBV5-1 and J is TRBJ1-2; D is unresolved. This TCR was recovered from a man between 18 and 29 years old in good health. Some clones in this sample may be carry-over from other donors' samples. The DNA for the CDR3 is TGCGCCAGCAGCTTGGGAGAGTTTACTAACTATGGCTACACCTTC. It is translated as CASSLGEFTNYGYTF. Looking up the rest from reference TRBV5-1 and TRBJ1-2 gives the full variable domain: KAGVTQTPRYLIKTRGQQVTLSCSPISGHRSVSWYQQTPGQGLQFLFEYFSETQRNKGNFPGRFSGRQFSNSRSEMNVSTLELGDSALYLCASSLGEFTNYGYTFGSGTRLTVV.